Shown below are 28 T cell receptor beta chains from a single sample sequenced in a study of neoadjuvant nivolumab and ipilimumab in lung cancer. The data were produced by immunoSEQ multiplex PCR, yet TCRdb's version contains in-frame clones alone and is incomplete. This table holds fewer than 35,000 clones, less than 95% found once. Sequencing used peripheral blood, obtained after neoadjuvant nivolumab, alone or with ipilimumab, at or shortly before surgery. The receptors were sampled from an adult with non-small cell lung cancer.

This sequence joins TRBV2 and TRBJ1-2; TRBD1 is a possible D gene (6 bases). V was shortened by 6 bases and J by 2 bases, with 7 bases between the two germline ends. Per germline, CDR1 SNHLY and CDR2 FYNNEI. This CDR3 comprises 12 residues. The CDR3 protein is CASSQGNYGYTF. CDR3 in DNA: TGTGCCAGCAGCCAGGGGAACTATGGCTACACCTTC.

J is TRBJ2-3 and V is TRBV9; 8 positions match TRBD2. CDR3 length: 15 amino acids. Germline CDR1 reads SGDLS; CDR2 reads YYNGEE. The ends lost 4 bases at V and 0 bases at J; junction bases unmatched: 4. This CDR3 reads CASSSGGLSTDTQYF. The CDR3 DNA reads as TGTGCCAGCAGCTCGGGGGGGCTAAGCACAGATACGCAGTATTTT.

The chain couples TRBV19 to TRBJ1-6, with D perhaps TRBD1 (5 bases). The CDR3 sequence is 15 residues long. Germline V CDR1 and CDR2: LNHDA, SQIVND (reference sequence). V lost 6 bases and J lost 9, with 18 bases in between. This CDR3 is CASRVQVLDGSPLHF. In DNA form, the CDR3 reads TGTGCCAGTAGGGTACAGGTTTTGGATGGTTCACCCCTCCACTTT.

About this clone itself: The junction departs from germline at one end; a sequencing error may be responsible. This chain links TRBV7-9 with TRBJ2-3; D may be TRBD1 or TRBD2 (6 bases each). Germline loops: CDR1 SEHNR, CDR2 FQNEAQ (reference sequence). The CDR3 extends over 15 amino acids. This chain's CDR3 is CASSVARGGTDTQYF. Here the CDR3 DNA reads TGTGCCAGCAGCGTAGCTAGGGGGGGCACAGATACGCAGTATTTT.

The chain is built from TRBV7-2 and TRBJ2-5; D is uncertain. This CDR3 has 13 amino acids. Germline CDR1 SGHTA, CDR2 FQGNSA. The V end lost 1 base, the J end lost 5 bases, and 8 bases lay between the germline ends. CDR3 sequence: CASSLVAEETQYF. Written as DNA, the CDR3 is TGTGCCAGCAGCTTAGTGGCAGAGGAGACCCAGTACTTC.

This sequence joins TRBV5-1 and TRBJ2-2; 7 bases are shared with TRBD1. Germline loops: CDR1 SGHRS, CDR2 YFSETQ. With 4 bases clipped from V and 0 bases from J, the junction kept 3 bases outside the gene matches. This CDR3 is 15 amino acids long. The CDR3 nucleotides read TGCGCCAGCAGCACCAGGGGGACGAACACCGGGGAGCTGTTTTTT. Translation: CASSTRGTNTGELFF.

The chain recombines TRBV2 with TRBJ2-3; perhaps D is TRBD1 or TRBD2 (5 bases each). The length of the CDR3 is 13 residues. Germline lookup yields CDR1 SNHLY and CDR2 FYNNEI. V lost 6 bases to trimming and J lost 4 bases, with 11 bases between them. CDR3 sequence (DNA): TGTGCCAGCAGGGGGGACGGGCCAGATACGCAGTATTTT. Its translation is CASRGDGPDTQYF.

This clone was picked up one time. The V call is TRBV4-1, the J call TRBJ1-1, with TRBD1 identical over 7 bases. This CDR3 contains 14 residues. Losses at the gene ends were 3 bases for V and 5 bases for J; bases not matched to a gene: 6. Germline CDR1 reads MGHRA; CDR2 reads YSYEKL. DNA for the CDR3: TGCGCCAGCAGCCACCCAGGGGGTAGTACTGAAGCTTTCTTT. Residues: CASSHPGGSTEAFF.

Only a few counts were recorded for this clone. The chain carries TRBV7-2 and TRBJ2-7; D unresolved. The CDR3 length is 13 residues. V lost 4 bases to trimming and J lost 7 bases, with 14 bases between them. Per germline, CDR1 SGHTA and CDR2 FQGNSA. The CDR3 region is CASSSDLLREQYF. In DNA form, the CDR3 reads TGTGCCAGCAGCTCGGACCTATTACGTGAGCAGTACTTC.

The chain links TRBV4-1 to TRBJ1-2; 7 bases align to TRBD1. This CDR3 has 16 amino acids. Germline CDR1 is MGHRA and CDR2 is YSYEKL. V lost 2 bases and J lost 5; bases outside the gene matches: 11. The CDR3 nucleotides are TGCGCCAGCAGCCAAAGGCTTACGGGACAGAAGTATGGCTACACCTTC. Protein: CASSQRLTGQKYGYTF.

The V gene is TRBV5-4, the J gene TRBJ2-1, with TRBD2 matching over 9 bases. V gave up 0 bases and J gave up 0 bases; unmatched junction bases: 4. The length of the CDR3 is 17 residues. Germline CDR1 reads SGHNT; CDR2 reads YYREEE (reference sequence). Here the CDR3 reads CASSLDLRGGSYNEQFF. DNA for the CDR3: TGTGCCAGCAGCTTGGATTTGCGGGGGGGCTCCTACAATGAGCAGTTCTTC.

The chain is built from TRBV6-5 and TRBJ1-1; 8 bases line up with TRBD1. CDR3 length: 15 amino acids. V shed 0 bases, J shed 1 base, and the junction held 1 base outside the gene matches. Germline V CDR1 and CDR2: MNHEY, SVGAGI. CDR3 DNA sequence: TGTGCCAGCAGTTACTCTGGGACAGGGAACACTGAAGCTTTCTTT. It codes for CASSYSGTGNTEAFF.

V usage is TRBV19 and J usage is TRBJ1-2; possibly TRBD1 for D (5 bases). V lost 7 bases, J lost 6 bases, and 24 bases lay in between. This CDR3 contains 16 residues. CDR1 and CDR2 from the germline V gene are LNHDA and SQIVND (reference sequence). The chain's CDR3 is CASTPLTAQLIDGYTF. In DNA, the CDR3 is TGTGCCAGTACCCCCTTGACAGCGCAACTAATCGATGGCTACACCTTC.

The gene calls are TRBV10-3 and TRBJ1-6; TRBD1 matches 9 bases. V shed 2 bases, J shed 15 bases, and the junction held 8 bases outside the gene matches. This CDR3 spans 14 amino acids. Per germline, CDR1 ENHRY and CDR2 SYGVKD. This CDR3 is CAISEGDRVKVLHF. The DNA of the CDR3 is TGTGCCATCAGTGAGGGGGACAGGGTTAAAGTCCTCCACTTT.

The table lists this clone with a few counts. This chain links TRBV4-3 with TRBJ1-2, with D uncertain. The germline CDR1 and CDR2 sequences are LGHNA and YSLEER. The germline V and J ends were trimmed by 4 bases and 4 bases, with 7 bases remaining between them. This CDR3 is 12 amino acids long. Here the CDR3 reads CASSPDGYGYTF. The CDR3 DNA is TGCGCCAGCAGCCCGGACGGCTATGGCTACACCTTC.

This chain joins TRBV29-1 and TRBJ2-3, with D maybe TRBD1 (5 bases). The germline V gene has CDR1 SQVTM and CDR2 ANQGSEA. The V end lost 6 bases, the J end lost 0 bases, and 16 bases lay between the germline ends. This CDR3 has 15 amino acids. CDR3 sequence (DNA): TGCAGCGTCGATCAGGGTTTCTCTAGCACAGATACGCAGTATTTT. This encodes CSVDQGFSSTDTQYF.

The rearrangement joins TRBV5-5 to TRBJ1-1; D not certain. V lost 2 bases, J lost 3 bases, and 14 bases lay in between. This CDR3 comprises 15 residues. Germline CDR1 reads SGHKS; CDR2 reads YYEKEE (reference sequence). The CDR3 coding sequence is TGTGCCAGCAGCTTACCGAAGGCCGGTGACACTGAAGCTTTCTTT. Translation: CASSLPKAGDTEAFF.

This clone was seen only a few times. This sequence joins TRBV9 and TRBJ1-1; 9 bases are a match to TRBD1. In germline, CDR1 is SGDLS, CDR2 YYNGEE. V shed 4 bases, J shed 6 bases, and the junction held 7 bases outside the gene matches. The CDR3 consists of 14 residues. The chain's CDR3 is CASSLRTGEAEAFF. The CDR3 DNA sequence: TGTGCCAGCAGCCTCAGGACAGGGGAGGCTGAAGCTTTCTTT.

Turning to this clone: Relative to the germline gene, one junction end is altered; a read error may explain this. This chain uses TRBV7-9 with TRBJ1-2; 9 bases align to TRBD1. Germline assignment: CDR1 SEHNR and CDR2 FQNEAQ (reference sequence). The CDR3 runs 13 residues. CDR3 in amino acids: CASSLAGQGSPSF. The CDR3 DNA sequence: TGTGCCAGCAGCTTAGCGGGACAGGGTTCCCCCAGCTTC.

The CDR3 coding sequence is TGCGCCAGCAGCTACCGCAGGGACGAGCAGTACTTC. It encodes CASSYRRDEQYF. The gene calls are TRBV5-1 and TRBJ2-7; D may be TRBD1 (5 bases). The CDR3 is made up of 12 amino acids. Per the germline V gene, CDR1 is SGHRS and CDR2 is YFSETQ. Trimming stripped 3 bases from V and 5 bases from J, with 9 bases between.

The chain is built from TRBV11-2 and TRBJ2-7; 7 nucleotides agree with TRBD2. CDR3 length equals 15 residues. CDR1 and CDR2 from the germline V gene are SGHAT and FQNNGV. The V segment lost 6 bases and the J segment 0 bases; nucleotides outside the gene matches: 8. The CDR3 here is CASRSLAESSYEQYF. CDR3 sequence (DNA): TGTGCCAGCAGATCCCTAGCGGAGTCCTCCTACGAGCAGTACTTC. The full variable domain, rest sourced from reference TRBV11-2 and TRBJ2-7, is EAGVAQSPRYKIIEKRQSVAFWCNPISGHATLYWYQQILGQGPKLLIQFQNNGVVDDSQLPKDRFSAERLKGVDSTLKIQPAKLEDSAVYLCASRSLAESSYEQYFGPGTRLTVT.

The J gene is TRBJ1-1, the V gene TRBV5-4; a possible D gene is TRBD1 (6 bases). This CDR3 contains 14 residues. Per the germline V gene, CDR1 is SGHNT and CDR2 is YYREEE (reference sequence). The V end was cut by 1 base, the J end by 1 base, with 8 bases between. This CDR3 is CASSLWTANTEAFF. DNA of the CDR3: TGTGCCAGCAGCTTGTGGACAGCGAACACTGAAGCTTTCTTT.

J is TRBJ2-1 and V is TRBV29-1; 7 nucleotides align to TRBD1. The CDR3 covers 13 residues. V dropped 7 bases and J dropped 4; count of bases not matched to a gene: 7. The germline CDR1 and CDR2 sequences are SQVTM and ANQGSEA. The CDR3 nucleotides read TGCAGCGCTAACAGGGGAAGTTACAATGAGCAGTTCTTC. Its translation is CSANRGSYNEQFF.

DNA for the CDR3: TGTGCCAGCAGTTTATACGCTCGACAGTTGAACACTGAAGCTTTCTTT. It translates to CASSLYARQLNTEAFF. V and J are TRBV28 and TRBJ1-1; D is possibly TRBD1 (5 bases). Trimming took off 1 base at V and 0 bases at J, with 12 bases between the two ends. This CDR3 has 16 residues. The germline CDR1 and CDR2 sequences are MDHEN and SYDVKM. Together with reference TRBV28 and TRBJ1-1, the CDR3 gives the full variable domain: DVKVTQSSRYLVKRTGEKVFLECVQDMDHENMFWYRQDPGLGLRLIYFSYDVKMKEKGDIPEGYSVSREKKERFSLILESASTNQTSMYLCASSLYARQLNTEAFFGQGTRLTVV.

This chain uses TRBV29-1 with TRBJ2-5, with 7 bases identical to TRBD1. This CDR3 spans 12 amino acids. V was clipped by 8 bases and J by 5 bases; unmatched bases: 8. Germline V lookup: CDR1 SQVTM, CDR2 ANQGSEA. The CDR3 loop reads CSIRQGSETQYF. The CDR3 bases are TGCAGCATAAGACAGGGTTCGGAGACCCAGTACTTC.

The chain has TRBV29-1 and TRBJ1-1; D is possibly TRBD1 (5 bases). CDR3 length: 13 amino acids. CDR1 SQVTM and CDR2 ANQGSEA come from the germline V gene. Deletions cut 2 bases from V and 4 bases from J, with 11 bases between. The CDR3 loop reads CSVEPPGVTEAFF. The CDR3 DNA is TGCAGCGTTGAACCCCCGGGGGTCACTGAAGCTTTCTTT.

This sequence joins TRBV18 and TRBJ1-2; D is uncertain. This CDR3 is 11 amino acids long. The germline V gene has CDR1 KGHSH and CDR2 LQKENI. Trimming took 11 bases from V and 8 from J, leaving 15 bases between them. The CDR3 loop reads CAAPSKSGYTF. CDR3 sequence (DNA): TGTGCCGCCCCCAGTAAGAGCGGCTACACCTTC. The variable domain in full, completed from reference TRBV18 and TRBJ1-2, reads NAGVMQNPRHLVRRRGQEARLRCSPMKGHSHVYWYRQLPEEGLKFMVYLQKENIIDESGMPKERFSAEFPKEGPSILRIQQVVRGDSAAYFCAAPSKSGYTFGSGTRLTVV.

The CDR3 region has the DNA TGTGCCAGCAGAAGGGACTCCTACGAGCAGTACTTC. Its translation: CASRRDSYEQYF. V is TRBV5-4 and J is TRBJ2-7; D uncertain. Deletions cut 5 bases from V and 0 bases from J, with 6 bases between. CDR1 is SGHNT, CDR2 YYREEE, per germline (reference sequence). The CDR3 contains 12 residues.